The sequence of this T cell receptor (beta chain) was determined in a study of T cell responses to AZD1222 COVID-19 vaccine. Study conclusions and caveats: White British ancestry dominated among donors, who included more females, and clonal diversity was possibly underestimated. Vaccine-associated CD4 TCRs ranged over spike, dominating at 160-218 and 743-854. Two AZD1222 administrations were followed by greater Spike-specific TCR breadth and depth.

Worth noting for this clone: Its matching antigen is unknown.

Measured with immunoSEQ multiplex PCR; TCRdb has only the in-frame clones, and not every one. The sample records 150,000 to 200,000 clones, 75% to 90% being singletons. Germline V CDR1 and CDR2: MDHEN, SYDVKM. The CDR3 is made up of 15 amino acids. V lost 5 bases and J lost 8; bases outside the gene matches: 7. The rearrangement joins TRBV28 to TRBJ1-4; 11 bases map to TRBD1. This TCR came from an adult who received the MenACWY meningococcal vaccine as a control. Sequenced here: peripheral blood, sampled 28 days after the second dose of the MenACWY control vaccine. Here the CDR3 reads CASSTPGQGGEKLFF. The CDR3 coding sequence is TGTGCCAGCAGTACACCGGGACAGGGGGGAGAAAAACTGTTTTTT.